The sequence of this T cell receptor (beta chain) was determined in a study of STAT5B mutations in CD4+ large granular lymphocyte leukemia. Study-wide results and limits: The CD4+ versus CD8+ T-LGLL clonality difference may reflect limited sample size. Compared with healthy controls (2/35), patient top clones favored TRBV06 (8/27).

The survey-level immunoSEQ assay was used. Profiling relied on immunoSEQ multiplex PCR, and the TCRdb table lists in-frame clones only, not all of them. The sample holds under 35,000 clones; around 70% are singletons and the top ten take more than 0.35%. The sample holds one count of this clone. Its antigen is not known. Germline CDR1 is MNHNS and CDR2 is SASEGT. The CDR3 is 15 residues long. V gave up 5 bases and J gave up 6 bases; unmatched junction bases: 8. The TCR sequence derives from a human donor in good health. The rearrangement joins TRBV6-1 to TRBJ2-4, with 9 bases lining up with TRBD2. The sample consisted of CD4+ T cells from blood buffy coats. CDR3 sequence reads: CASSPTRTSVNIQYF. The CDR3 region has the DNA TGTGCCAGCAGTCCCACAAGGACTAGCGTAAACATTCAGTACTTC.